Listed here are 8 T cell receptor beta chains from one sample, sequenced in a study of cytomegalovirus exposure and HLA in healthy donors. Primers included in the PCR were 60 Vbeta and 13 Jbeta primers. The table came from immunoSEQ multiplex PCR; TCRdb's copy has only in-frame clones and leaves some out. The sample shows 150,000 or so clones, 77% of them seen only once. The sequenced material came from PBMCs. Receptors originate from a female donor in good health and CMV-seronegative.

The chain's CDR3 is CATSGGESSYNEQFF. CDR3 nucleotides: TGTGCCACGTCGGGGGGGGAGAGCTCCTACAATGAGCAGTTCTTC. This chain uses TRBV10-3 with TRBJ2-1; 8 nucleotides line up with TRBD2. Germline V lookup: CDR1 ENHRY, CDR2 SYGVKD. The CDR3 extends over 15 amino acids. The J segment lost 0 bases and the V segment lost 10 bases, leaving 8 bases of the junction unmatched.

This rearrangement joins TRBV29-1 to TRBJ2-1, with D perhaps TRBD1 (6 bases). There are 13 residues in the CDR3. V lost 4 bases to trimming and J lost 10 bases, with 17 bases between them. The germline V gene encodes CDR1 SQVTM and CDR2 ANQGSEA. The CDR3 sequence: CSVVGAGEGEQFF. The CDR3 DNA follows: TGCAGCGTTGTCGGGGCAGGGGAAGGCGAGCAGTTCTTC.

The chain links TRBV13 to TRBJ1-4; 7 bases are a match to TRBD1. The CDR3 has 15 residues. Germline lookup yields CDR1 PRHDT and CDR2 FYEKMQ (reference sequence). V lost 1 base, J lost 7 bases, and 6 bases stayed unmatched. In DNA, the CDR3 is TGTGCCAGCAGCTTAGAACAGGGGCGGGGTGAAAAACTGTTTTTT. This sequence encodes CASSLEQGRGEKLFF.

This clone was observed a few times. V and J are TRBV10-1 and TRBJ2-7, with D tentatively TRBD1 (5 bases). The V gene lost 2 bases and the J gene lost 4 bases, with 12 bases spanning the gap. The CDR3 is made up of 14 amino acids. Germline lookup yields CDR1 WNHNN and CDR2 SYGVQD (reference sequence). CDR3 coding DNA: TGCGCCAGCAGTGAGGGTCAGGGAAGGTACGAGCAGTACTTC. Its translation: CASSEGQGRYEQYF.

This chain joins TRBV2 and TRBJ2-7; TRBD2 agrees at 7 bases. The length of the CDR3 is 15 residues. Germline trimming cut 3 bases from V and 4 bases from J; bases unmatched to any gene: 9. Germline assignment: CDR1 SNHLY and CDR2 FYNNEI. Written as DNA, the CDR3 is TGTGCCAGCAGTGAGTGGGGGGGAACTGTTTACGAGCAGTACTTC. It codes for CASSEWGGTVYEQYF.

This rearrangement joins TRBV5-1 to TRBJ1-1, with D uncertain. This CDR3 is 16 amino acids long. V dropped 1 base and J dropped 3 bases, with 16 bases sitting between them. Germline V lookup: CDR1 SGHRS, CDR2 YFSETQ. CDR3 sequence (DNA): TGCGCCAGCAGCTTGAAAGACTGGTTATTTGACACTGAAGCTTTCTTT. It codes for CASSLKDWLFDTEAFF.

J is TRBJ2-3 and V is TRBV5-1; 8 positions agree with TRBD1. Germline V gene lookup returns CDR1 SGHRS and CDR2 YFSETQ. V trimming: 4 bases; J trimming: 4 bases; junction bases outside the gene matches: 8. The length of the CDR3 is 15 residues. The CDR3 nucleotides are TGCGCCAGCAGCCGACAGGGGAGTAATTCAGATACGCAGTATTTT. This translates into CASSRQGSNSDTQYF.

The gene calls are TRBV5-1 and TRBJ1-2; maybe TRBD1 (5 bases). CDR1 and CDR2 from the germline V gene are SGHRS and YFSETQ. The V and J ends lost 2 bases and 4 bases respectively, with 12 bases between them. The CDR3 sequence is 14 residues long. DNA of the CDR3: TGCGCCAGCAGCTTAAACACAGGTGCCTATGGCTACACCTTC. It translates to CASSLNTGAYGYTF.